This T cell receptor beta chain was sequenced in a study of cytomegalovirus exposure and HLA in healthy donors. Note on this clone: The antigen remains unidentified.

Broader study findings: It was reported that the classifier diagnosed cytomegalovirus status with high specificity and sensitivity in both the original and validation cohorts. According to a subsequent analysis, TCR clusters from the first cohort were inclined to appear together in the roughly 120 validation repertoires.

Trimming shortened V by 3 bases and J by 3 bases, and 15 bases separated the two germline ends. The CDR3 is 15 amino acids. Germline CDR1 is MNHEY and CDR2 is SMNVEV (reference sequence). The data were produced by immunoSEQ multiplex PCR, yet TCRdb's version contains in-frame clones alone and is incomplete. The table includes some 84,000 clones, approximately 91% detected once. Source material: PBMCs. V usage is TRBV27 and J usage is TRBJ2-7, with D perhaps TRBD2 (7 bases). This TCR was recovered from a man aged 25 to 40 in good health and CMV-seronegative. The CDR3 region is CASSFGRGPDYEQYF. The CDR3 DNA reads as TGTGCCAGCAGTTTCGGGCGGGGGCCTGACTACGAGCAGTACTTC.